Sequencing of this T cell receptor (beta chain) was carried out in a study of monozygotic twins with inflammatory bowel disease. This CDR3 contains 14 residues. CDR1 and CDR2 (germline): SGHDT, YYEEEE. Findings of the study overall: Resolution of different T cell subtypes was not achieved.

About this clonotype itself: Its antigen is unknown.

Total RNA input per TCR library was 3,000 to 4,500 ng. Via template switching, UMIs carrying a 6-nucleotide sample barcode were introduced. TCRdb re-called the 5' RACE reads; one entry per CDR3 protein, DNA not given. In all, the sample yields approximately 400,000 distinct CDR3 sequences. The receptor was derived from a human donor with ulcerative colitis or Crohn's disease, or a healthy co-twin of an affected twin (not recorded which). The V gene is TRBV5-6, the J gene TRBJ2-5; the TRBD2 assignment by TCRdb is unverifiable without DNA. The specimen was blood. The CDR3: CASSLWGRKETQYF.